This T cell receptor (beta chain) was recorded in a study of blood T cell repertoires in COVID-19. Study information: Spain, Italy and the United States supplied samples that represented acute and convalescent COVID-19. Sources were T cells, B-cell-depleted T cells, or PBMCs; the material itself was cDNA or gDNA.

It was during active infection that Seattle patients were enrolled and then longitudinally followed. Source study methods: Estimates of nucleated cell counts were drawn from the amplification of reference gene primers. Some clones are missing from TCRdb's copy, which holds only in-frame ones; the method was immunoSEQ multiplex PCR. That table furnishes V, J and clone size, whereas the DNA furnished D and trimming. Among 150,000 to 180,000 clones listed, around 85% were seen once. This receptor was identified in a man between 60 and 70 years old with COVID-19, enrolled during active disease. Specimen: peripheral blood.

CDR3 amino acids: CASSFRADRVQYF. For the CDR3, the DNA is TGTGCCAGCAGTTTTCGGGCAGACAGGGTCCAGTACTTC. The genes are TRBV27 and TRBJ2-4; 7 nucleotides match TRBD1. V lost 3 bases and J lost 13; bases outside the gene matches: 9. The germline V gene encodes CDR1 MNHEY and CDR2 SMNVEV (reference sequence). The CDR3 has 13 residues.